Below, 18 T cell receptor beta chains from the same sample are listed, as sequenced in a study of blood T cell repertoires in COVID-19. Clones were read by immunoSEQ multiplex PCR, and TCRdb kept only the in-frame ones, dropping some. The sample holds under 300,000 clones, around nine tenths seen once. Sequences were obtained from PBMCs or T cells enriched from blood (not recorded which). These TCRs come from a man aged 40-50 years who had recovered from COVID-19.

There are many counts of this clone. The rearrangement joins TRBV27 to TRBJ2-3; TRBD2 matches 7 bases. The V gene end was trimmed by 5 bases and the J gene end by 1 base; junction bases not matched to a gene: 3. The CDR3 has 14 amino acids. The germline V gene encodes CDR1 MNHEY and CDR2 SMNVEV (reference sequence). CDR3 loop: CASSLAAGTDTQYF. For the CDR3, the DNA is TGTGCCAGCAGTCTAGCGGCTGGCACAGATACGCAGTATTTT.

V and J are TRBV6-2 or TRBV6-3 and TRBJ2-1; TRBD2 matches at 12 bases. Germline CDR1 and CDR2: MNHEY and SVGEGT. The V segment lost 6 bases and the J segment 6 bases; nucleotides outside the gene matches: 12. The length of the CDR3 is 17 residues. CDR3 protein: CASSPTRLAGGINEQFF. CDR3 in DNA: TGTGCCAGCAGCCCCACCAGGCTAGCGGGAGGGATCAATGAGCAGTTCTTC.

This clone was counted once. The chain combines TRBV6-5 with TRBJ1-1; D is perhaps TRBD1 (5 bases). This CDR3 spans 16 amino acids. Germline lookup yields CDR1 MNHEY and CDR2 SVGAGI. With 3 bases removed from V and 3 bases from J, the gap between germline ends came to 17 bases. Written as DNA, the CDR3 is TGTGCCAGCAGTTATATCATGGGGCGCATCGACACTGAAGCTTTCTTT. This gives the protein CASSYIMGRIDTEAFF.

This chain uses TRBV11-2 with TRBJ2-2, with 12 nucleotides matching TRBD2. This CDR3 is built from 18 residues. From germline, CDR1 is SGHAT and CDR2 FQNNGV. After removal of 1 base from V and 4 bases from J, the junction contained 7 bases not matched to a gene. DNA for the CDR3: TGTGCCAGCAGCTTAGTTCTAGCGGGAGGGCCGGGCACCGGGGAGCTGTTTTTT. This gives the protein CASSLVLAGGPGTGELFF.

The V call is TRBV18, the J call TRBJ2-5; 7 bases are shared with TRBD2. The V gene's germline CDR1 is KGHSH and CDR2 LQKENI. V was pared by 4 bases and J by 2 bases, with 1 base of the junction left unmatched. The CDR3 has 13 residues. The CDR3 DNA sequence: TGTGCCAGCTCACAGGGACTACAAGAGACCCAGTACTTC. Residues: CASSQGLQETQYF.

This chain's CDR3 is CAISRPTSGSSPNYEQYF. The CDR3 region has the DNA TGTGCCATCAGTCGACCCACTAGCGGGAGTAGTCCTAACTACGAGCAGTACTTC. The chain uses TRBV10-3 and TRBJ2-7, with 11 nucleotides matching TRBD2. CDR1 is ENHRY and CDR2 is SYGVKD in the germline V gene. V shed 5 bases, J shed 3 bases, and the junction held 15 bases outside the gene matches. The CDR3 covers 18 residues.

The chain has TRBV6-5 and TRBJ2-7, with 9 bases that match TRBD2. Germline trimming cut 5 bases from V and 3 bases from J; bases unmatched to any gene: 8. The CDR3 is 15 amino acids. Germline V lookup: CDR1 MNHEY, CDR2 SVGAGI. The CDR3 DNA reads as TGTGCCAGCAGTATACTTAGCGGGAGCAGCTACGAGCAGTACTTC. Its translation: CASSILSGSSYEQYF.

DNA for the CDR3: TGCGCCAGCAGTCCAATGGGACAGGACGCGCTTGAAGCTTTCTTT. Translation: CASSPMGQDALEAFF. The chain is built from TRBV23-1 and TRBJ1-1, with 8 bases matching TRBD1. TRBV23-1 carries the ORF label, with uncertain function. The trim removed 4 bases at V and 7 bases at J, leaving 11 bases unmatched. The CDR3 contains 15 residues.

The chain recombines TRBV5-6 with TRBJ2-2; D is unresolved. This CDR3 region has 15 residues. Trimming pared 0 bases from V and 0 bases from J, leaving 6 bases between. Germline lookup yields CDR1 SGHDT and CDR2 YYEEEE. The CDR3 region is CASSLASANTGELFF. The CDR3 bases are TGTGCCAGCAGCTTGGCCAGCGCGAACACCGGGGAGCTGTTTTTT.

The CDR3 coding sequence is TGTGCCAGCAGTTTTTCTAGCGTCGGCCCCTACGAGCAGTACTTC. This encodes CASSFSSVGPYEQYF. V is TRBV28 and J is TRBJ2-7; possible D gene TRBD2, 6 bases. CDR1 MDHEN and CDR2 SYDVKM come from the germline V gene. This CDR3 comprises 15 residues. Trimming cost V 3 bases and J 2 bases, with 14 bases left between them.

This chain's CDR3 is CASSLKGQGQETQYF. CDR3 bases: TGTGCCAGCAGTCTCAAGGGACAGGGACAAGAGACCCAGTACTTC. V and J are TRBV27 and TRBJ2-5, with 9 bases that match TRBD1. The CDR3 is made up of 15 amino acids. From germline, CDR1 is MNHEY and CDR2 SMNVEV (reference sequence). V trimming: 5 bases; J trimming: 2 bases; junction bases outside the gene matches: 6.

The chain has TRBV6-2 or TRBV6-3 and TRBJ2-7; 7 bases align to TRBD1. Losses at the gene ends were 0 bases for V and 2 bases for J; bases not matched to a gene: 4. The CDR3 extends over 15 amino acids. CDR1 is MNHEY and CDR2 is SVGEGT in the germline V gene. The DNA for the CDR3 is TGTGCCAGCAGTTACTCACGGGACAGAACCTACGAGCAGTACTTC. Protein: CASSYSRDRTYEQYF.

The J gene is TRBJ2-1, the V gene TRBV18; 7 nucleotides line up with TRBD2. CDR1 is KGHSH and CDR2 is LQKENI in the germline V gene. The CDR3 totals 14 residues. V was pared by 8 bases and J by 1 base, with 5 bases of the junction left unmatched. Here the CDR3 DNA reads TGTGCCAGCCGGAGCGGGGAATCCTACAATGAGCAGTTCTTC. This gives the protein CASRSGESYNEQFF.

This chain joins TRBV7-3 and TRBJ1-2, with D perhaps matching TRBD1 (6 bases). This CDR3 spans 13 amino acids. V lost 5 bases to trimming and J lost 9 bases, with 16 bases between them. CDR1 and CDR2 (germline): SGHTA, FQGTGA. CDR3 sequence (DNA): TGTGCCAGCAGCCCCCAGCAGGGGTCGAGCTACACCTTC. It translates to CASSPQQGSSYTF.

This chain connects TRBV18 to TRBJ1-1, with D unclear. Trimming removed 0 bases from V and 7 bases from J, with 18 bases in between. The CDR3 sequence is 16 residues long. CDR1 KGHSH and CDR2 LQKENI come from the germline V gene. As DNA, the CDR3 is TGTGCCAGCTCACCACCTGCGGCAGAGATGCGATATGAAGCTTTCTTT. It yields the protein CASSPPAAEMRYEAFF.

V and J are TRBV29-1 and TRBJ1-1; TRBD1 might be the D (5 bases). The V end was cut by 7 bases, the J end by 6 bases, with 21 bases between. The CDR3 contains 14 residues. CDR1 SQVTM and CDR2 ANQGSEA come from the germline V gene. The CDR3 region has the DNA TGCAGCGCAAAGTTACAGGTTGGCACTTCTGAAGCTTTCTTT. It is translated as CSAKLQVGTSEAFF.

The chain couples TRBV29-1 to TRBJ1-1; TRBD1 is a possible D gene (5 bases). The CDR3 has 12 residues. Germline V CDR1 and CDR2: SQVTM, ANQGSEA. Trimming left V 8 bases short and J 5 bases short, with 15 bases between. This chain's CDR3 is CSPGGRGTEAFF. CDR3 DNA sequence: TGCAGCCCAGGAGGGAGGGGAACTGAAGCTTTCTTT.

J is TRBJ1-2 and V is TRBV11-3, with a tentative D call TRBD1 (5 bases). Germline loops: CDR1 SGHNT, CDR2 YENEEA. This CDR3 is built from 14 residues. V lost 3 bases and J lost 6, with 14 bases in between. For the CDR3, the DNA is TGTGCCAGCAGCTTCAGTCCAGGGTCGGATGGCTACACCTTC. It is translated as CASSFSPGSDGYTF.